A single sample is the source of the 29 T cell receptor beta chains below, sequenced in a study of blood T cell repertoires in COVID-19. Here immunoSEQ multiplex PCR was the method, and the copy in TCRdb shows in-frame clones only, minus some. The data show 65,000 to 95,000 clones, around 82% seen once. Material for sequencing was peripheral blood. Receptors were obtained from a man aged 55 to 70 with COVID-19, enrolled during active disease.

This clone was detected once. The chain uses TRBV19 and TRBJ2-7; 8 bases line up with TRBD1. The trim removed 9 bases at V and 5 bases at J, leaving 15 bases unmatched. This CDR3 spans 15 amino acids. Germline assignment: CDR1 LNHDA and CDR2 SQIVND (reference sequence). The CDR3 loop reads CASGPDRGGLHEQYF. For the CDR3, the DNA is TGTGCCAGCGGACCCGACAGGGGAGGATTACACGAGCAGTACTTC.

This chain connects TRBV7-2 to TRBJ2-7; 8 bases are a match to TRBD1. The CDR3 contains 14 residues. Germline CDR1 reads SGHTA; CDR2 reads FQGNSA. V shed 5 bases, J shed 2 bases, and the junction held 5 bases outside the gene matches. The CDR3 region is CASSGDRGPYEQYF. The CDR3 nucleotides read TGTGCCAGCAGCGGAGACAGGGGACCCTACGAGCAGTACTTC.

This chain connects TRBV19 to TRBJ1-2; D is unclear. The CDR3 is 12 amino acids. V lost 2 bases, J lost 4 bases, and 5 bases lay in between. Germline V lookup: CDR1 LNHDA, CDR2 SQIVND (reference sequence). CDR3 in DNA: TGTGCCAGTAGTATAAGAGGCTATGGCTACACCTTC. Translation gives CASSIRGYGYTF. Combining the CDR3 with reference TRBV19 and TRBJ1-2 gives the whole variable domain DGGITQSPKYLFRKEGQNVTLSCEQNLNHDAMYWYRQDPGQGLRLIYYSQIVNDFQKGDIAEGYSVSREKKESFPLTVTSAQKNPTAFYLCASSIRGYGYTFGSGTRLTVV.

The chain uses TRBV18 and TRBJ2-7; TRBD2 aligns across 7 bases. V lost 3 bases and J lost 6; bases outside the gene matches: 14. CDR3 length: 16 residues. Germline CDR1 reads KGHSH; CDR2 reads LQKENI. The CDR3 sequence: CASSPTSGTGTSEQYF. The DNA for the CDR3 is TGTGCCAGCTCACCTACAAGCGGGACGGGCACCTCCGAGCAGTACTTC.

The chain employs TRBV6-5 and TRBJ2-7, with 8 bases that match TRBD1. The V segment lost 7 bases and the J segment 3 bases; nucleotides outside the gene matches: 11. Germline-derived CDR1 and CDR2 are MNHEY and SVGAGI. This CDR3 comprises 15 residues. CDR3 loop: CASTPGAGGVYEQYF. The CDR3, as DNA: TGTGCCAGCACCCCAGGGGCAGGGGGCGTCTACGAGCAGTACTTC.

This chain connects TRBV2 to TRBJ1-1; TRBD1 is a possible D gene (5 bases). Trimming took off 0 bases at V and 4 bases at J, with 9 bases between the two ends. Germline CDR1 reads SNHLY; CDR2 reads FYNNEI. The CDR3 spans 14 residues. The CDR3 region is CASSEAVGATEAFF. The CDR3 DNA reads TGTGCCAGCAGTGAAGCCGTAGGGGCCACTGAAGCTTTCTTT.

CDR3 sequence reads: CASSGGQTQSTDTQYF. The CDR3 DNA reads TGTGCCAGCAGCGGAGGACAGACCCAAAGCACAGATACGCAGTATTTT. The gene calls are TRBV5-5 and TRBJ2-3; maybe TRBD1 (6 bases). CDR1 and CDR2 from the germline V gene are SGHKS and YYEKEE (reference sequence). This CDR3 contains 16 residues. V gave up 4 bases and J gave up 0 bases, with 15 bases separating them.

The genes are TRBV7-8 and TRBJ2-7; D is unresolved. The CDR3 runs to 14 residues. The V end lost 3 bases, the J end lost 0 bases, and 9 bases lay between the germline ends. CDR1 and CDR2 from the germline V gene are SGHVS and FQNEAQ. CDR3 nucleotides: TGTGCCAGCAGCTTTCCCACAAGCTCCTACGAGCAGTACTTC. Its protein is CASSFPTSSYEQYF.

V gene TRBV5-4 combines with J gene TRBJ1-3; 9 bases are shared with TRBD1. The CDR3 length is 16 residues. In germline, CDR1 is SGHNT, CDR2 YYREEE (reference sequence). Trimming took 4 bases from V and 4 from J; bases not matched to a gene: 9. Here the CDR3 reads CASSRPRQGEGNTIYF. The CDR3 coding sequence is TGTGCCAGCAGCCGGCCGCGACAGGGGGAGGGAAACACCATATATTTT.

This clone was observed a handful of times. The germline gene is not matched at one end of the junction; a read error may be the cause. This same CDR3 is encoded by further DNA sequences in the sample. The rearrangement uses TRBV5-5 and TRBJ2-3; 9 positions agree with TRBD2. The CDR3 runs to 16 residues. From germline, CDR1 is SGHKS and CDR2 YYEKEE (reference sequence). The DNA for the CDR3 is TGTGCCCGCAGGTTGGGCGGGGGGGGGAGGGCCCTCCCTGGGTATTTT. Residues: CARRLGGGGRALPGYF.

This clone was counted a few times. This sequence joins TRBV5-1 and TRBJ2-7, with D possibly being TRBD1 (6 bases). V was shortened by 5 bases and J by 1 base, with 13 bases between the two germline ends. The CDR3 has 14 amino acids. Germline V gene sequence: CDR1 SGHRS, CDR2 YFSETQ. As DNA, the CDR3 is TGCGCCAGCAGTGGACCGACAGGTTCCTACGAGCAGTACTTC. Residues: CASSGPTGSYEQYF.

The chain joins TRBV4-2 to TRBJ2-3, with 14 nucleotides matching TRBD2. Trimming removed 3 bases from V and 1 base from J; junction bases left unmatched: 12. This CDR3 has 20 residues. Germline values: CDR1 LGHNA, CDR2 YNFKEQ. The CDR3 coding sequence is TGTGCCAGCAGCCAGGCAGGGACTAGCGGGGGCACACACCGCACAGATACGCAGTATTTT. This sequence encodes CASSQAGTSGGTHRTDTQYF.

The chain joins TRBV4-3 to TRBJ2-3; 13 bases agree with TRBD2. Per germline, CDR1 LGHNA and CDR2 YSLEER. The CDR3 covers 15 residues. V lost 4 bases, J lost 6 bases, and 4 bases stayed unmatched. The CDR3 loop reads CASSRGLAGVDTQYF. CDR3 bases: TGCGCCAGCAGCCGAGGACTAGCGGGGGTGGATACGCAGTATTTT.

This chain uses TRBV7-9 with TRBJ2-7, with D perhaps matching TRBD1 (5 bases). The V gene lost 1 base and the J gene lost 4 bases, with 8 bases spanning the gap. The CDR3 sequence is 13 residues long. Per germline, CDR1 SEHNR and CDR2 FQNEAQ (reference sequence). DNA of the CDR3: TGTGCCAGCAGCTTAGAAGGGGCATACGAGCAGTACTTC. It codes for CASSLEGAYEQYF.

This clone was seen a handful of times. CDR3 DNA sequence: TGTGCCAGCAGTCACAGTGAAAAACTGTTTTTT. Its protein is CASSHSEKLFF. The chain carries TRBV6-2 or TRBV6-3 and TRBJ1-4, with D unclear. The CDR3 consists of 11 residues. V lost 5 bases, J lost 7 bases, and 5 bases lay in between. The germline CDR1 and CDR2 sequences are MNHEY and SVGEGT.

In this sample, this clone turned up once. V and J are TRBV6-1 and TRBJ2-3, with TRBD2 matching 9 bases. Per the germline V gene, CDR1 is MNHNS and CDR2 is SASEGT. CDR3 length: 19 amino acids. V was clipped by 0 bases and J by 1 base; unmatched bases: 11. The CDR3 is CASSEALSPASGGTDTQYF. Written as DNA, the CDR3 is TGTGCCAGCAGTGAAGCGCTTTCCCCCGCTAGCGGGGGCACAGATACGCAGTATTTT.

The V and J genes are TRBV29-1 and TRBJ2-3, with a possible D match to TRBD1 (6 bases). With 2 bases removed from V and 3 bases from J, the gap between germline ends came to 12 bases. CDR1 SQVTM and CDR2 ANQGSEA come from the germline V gene. The CDR3 is made up of 14 amino acids. Written as DNA, the CDR3 is TGCAGCGTTGAACAGGGGTTGTGGACAGATACGCAGTATTTT. Amino acids: CSVEQGLWTDTQYF.

The rearrangement uses TRBV5-1 and TRBJ2-1; 8 bases map to TRBD2. Germline values: CDR1 SGHRS, CDR2 YFSETQ. The V segment lost 0 bases and the J segment 4 bases; nucleotides outside the gene matches: 9. The CDR3 contains 17 residues. In DNA form, the CDR3 reads TGCGCCAGCAGCTTGGCTGGCGGGGGGCTTATTTACAATGAGCAGTTCTTC. Amino acid sequence: CASSLAGGGLIYNEQFF.

This clone was seen only a few times. The chain joins TRBV29-1 to TRBJ2-1; the D gene is possibly TRBD2 (5 bases). The CDR3 is made up of 11 amino acids. Trimming left V 7 bases short and J 4 bases short, with 8 bases between. Germline assignment: CDR1 SQVTM and CDR2 ANQGSEA. CDR3 residues: CSGGLYNEQFF. CDR3 sequence (DNA): TGCAGCGGAGGGTTATACAATGAGCAGTTCTTC.

The chain recombines TRBV7-8 with TRBJ2-2; D might be TRBD1 (6 bases). Germline loops: CDR1 SGHVS, CDR2 FQNEAQ. The V gene lost 5 bases and the J gene lost 2 bases, with 15 bases spanning the gap. The CDR3 is made up of 16 amino acids. The CDR3 sequence is CASSPSSRGNTGELFF. CDR3 bases: TGTGCCAGCAGCCCAAGTTCCAGGGGCAACACCGGGGAGCTGTTTTTT.

This clone was recorded once. The rearrangement uses TRBV5-6 and TRBJ2-1; 7 bases agree with TRBD2. In germline, CDR1 is SGHDT, CDR2 YYEEEE. V lost 4 bases to trimming and J lost 4 bases; unmatched junction nucleotides: 11. The CDR3 extends over 16 amino acids. CDR3 region: CASSPEGGTSYNEQFF. CDR3 in DNA: TGTGCCAGCAGCCCCGAGGGAGGGACGTCGTACAATGAGCAGTTCTTC.

A single count supports this clone. This chain connects TRBV5-5 to TRBJ2-5, with 11 bases that match TRBD2. Germline CDR1 is SGHKS and CDR2 is YYEKEE (reference sequence). Trimming took 2 bases from V and 5 from J; bases not matched to a gene: 8. This CDR3 has 16 residues. CDR3 region: CASSFLAGGPSETQYF. The DNA for the CDR3 is TGTGCCAGCAGCTTTCTAGCGGGGGGCCCCAGTGAGACCCAGTACTTC.

The chain is built from TRBV9 and TRBJ2-5; no clear D gene. Germline CDR1 is SGDLS and CDR2 is YYNGEE. V was shortened by 4 bases and J by 2 bases, with 9 bases between the two germline ends. The CDR3 covers 13 residues. This CDR3 is CASSPDTQETQYF. DNA of the CDR3: TGTGCCAGCAGCCCCGATACTCAAGAGACCCAGTACTTC. The entire variable domain, with the rest obtained from reference TRBV9 and TRBJ2-5, is as follows: DSGVTQTPKHLITATGQRVTLRCSPRSGDLSVYWYQQSLDQGLQFLIQYYNGEERAKGNILERFSAQQFPDLHSELNLSSLELGDSALYFCASSPDTQETQYFGPGTRLLVL.

The genes are TRBV5-6 and TRBJ1-2, with a tentative D call TRBD1 (6 bases). The CDR3 runs 13 residues. Trimming removed 4 bases at V and 8 bases at J, with 15 bases between. Germline V gives CDR1 SGHDT, CDR2 YYEEEE. The CDR3 nucleotides read TGTGCCAGCAGCCTTCCAGGGGCCGGCGGCTACACCTTC. It is translated as CASSLPGAGGYTF.

The V gene is TRBV6-2 or TRBV6-3, the J gene TRBJ2-2; the D gene is possibly TRBD2 (5 bases). V lost 4 bases, J lost 3 bases, and 18 bases lay in between. Germline-derived CDR1 and CDR2 are MNHEY and SVGEGT. This CDR3 contains 17 residues. CDR3 residues: CASSSPGGLTDTGELFF. Written as DNA, the CDR3 is TGTGCCAGCAGTTCTCCGGGCGGGTTGACGGACACCGGGGAGCTGTTTTTT.

This chain joins TRBV7-8 and TRBJ1-1; 7 bases line up with TRBD1. Germline trimming cut 6 bases from V and 4 bases from J; bases unmatched to any gene: 8. CDR1 and CDR2 from the germline V gene are SGHVS and FQNEAQ. The CDR3 consists of 14 residues. The CDR3 sequence: CASRSHRGLTEAFF. DNA of the CDR3: TGTGCCAGCAGATCCCACAGGGGCCTCACTGAAGCTTTCTTT.

The V gene is TRBV2, the J gene TRBJ2-1, with 13 nucleotides matching TRBD2. There are 16 residues in the CDR3. CDR1 is SNHLY and CDR2 is FYNNEI in the germline V gene. The junction had 7 bases not matched to a gene; V was cut back by 6 bases and J by 5 bases. The CDR3: CASRERTSGGDNEQFF. The DNA of the CDR3 is TGTGCCAGCAGGGAACGCACTAGCGGGGGGGACAATGAGCAGTTCTTC.

The chain links TRBV7-9 to TRBJ2-7; 12 positions agree with TRBD2. Trimming removed 4 bases from V and 6 bases from J; junction bases left unmatched: 4. Germline values: CDR1 SEHNR, CDR2 FQNEAQ (reference sequence). This CDR3 has 14 residues. The CDR3 spells CASSYGLAGTEQYF. The CDR3 region has the DNA TGTGCCAGCAGCTACGGACTAGCGGGAACCGAGCAGTACTTC.

This clone was seen more than once but under ten times. The chain couples TRBV4-1 to TRBJ2-7; 7 bases are a match to TRBD1. The CDR3 runs to 16 residues. Germline CDR1 and CDR2: MGHRA and YSYEKL. V was pared by 1 base and J by 2 bases, with 8 bases of the junction left unmatched. In nucleotides, the CDR3 is TGCGCCAGCAGCCAAGTCCCCGGGACAGCAACCTACGAGCAGTACTTC. Translation: CASSQVPGTATYEQYF.